Detailed here is one TCR beta chain. The data were obtained in a study of PD-L1 blockade in urothelial cancer. Profiling relied on immunoSEQ multiplex PCR, and the TCRdb table lists in-frame clones only, not all of them. Of approximately 55,000 clones in the sample, 85% to 90% were seen once. V lost 7 bases to trimming and J lost 1 base, with 10 bases between them. Per germline, CDR1 MNHNS and CDR2 SASEGT. The CDR3 totals 13 residues. The time point: pretreatment peripheral blood. Each patient presented with locally advanced or metastatic urothelial carcinoma. The sequenced sample was PBMCs, obtained around atezolizumab (anti-PD-L1) treatment. The chain uses TRBV6-1 and TRBJ1-1; D is ambiguous. The sequence came from a man aged 60 to 69 with urothelial cancer. The DNA for the CDR3 is TGTGCCAGCACCTCACGCGGGAACACTGAAGCTTTCTTT. Its protein product is CASTSRGNTEAFF.